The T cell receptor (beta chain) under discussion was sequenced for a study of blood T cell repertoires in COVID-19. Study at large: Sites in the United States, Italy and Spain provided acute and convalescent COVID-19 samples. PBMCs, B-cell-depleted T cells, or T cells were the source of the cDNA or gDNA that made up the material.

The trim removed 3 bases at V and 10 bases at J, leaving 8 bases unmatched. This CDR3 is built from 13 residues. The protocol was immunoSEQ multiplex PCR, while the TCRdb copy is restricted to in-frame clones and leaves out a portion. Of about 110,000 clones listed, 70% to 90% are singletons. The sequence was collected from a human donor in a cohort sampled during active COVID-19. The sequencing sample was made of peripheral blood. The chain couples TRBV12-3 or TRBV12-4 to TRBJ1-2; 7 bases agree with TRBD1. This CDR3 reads CASSFSGQLFYTF. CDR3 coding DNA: TGTGCCAGCAGTTTTTCGGGACAGCTATTCTACACCTTC.